Below, 31 T cell receptor beta chains from the same sample are listed, as sequenced in a study of long-term antiretroviral therapy in people with HIV. immunoSEQ v3.0 was run at survey level. Assay used: immunoSEQ multiplex PCR; TCRdb lists only in-frame clones, some missing. Of fewer than 25,000 clones in the sample, under 90% are singletons; the top ten hold less than 8.5%. This sample comprised unsorted PBMCs, obtained 1.8 years before starting antiretroviral therapy. These receptors all come from a woman aged 30 to 39 with HIV.

V gene TRBV10-2 combines with J gene TRBJ1-5; 11 nucleotides line up with TRBD1. Germline loops: CDR1 WSHSY, CDR2 SAAADI. The junction had 1 base not matched to a gene; V was cut back by 6 bases and J by 6 bases. This CDR3 has 13 amino acids. The CDR3 sequence: CASRGQGGQPQHF. CDR3 nucleotides: TGCGCCAGCAGGGGACAGGGGGGTCAGCCCCAGCATTTT.

The V and J genes are TRBV9 and TRBJ2-3; 8 nucleotides align to TRBD2. The CDR3 length is 15 residues. Trimming at V came to 0 bases and at J to 6 bases, leaving 6 bases not matched to a gene. The germline V gene encodes CDR1 SGDLS and CDR2 YYNGEE. This chain's CDR3 is CASSVAGGRGDTQYF. The CDR3 DNA follows: TGTGCCAGCAGCGTAGCGGGGGGGCGGGGTGATACGCAGTATTTT.

CDR3 protein: CASSQGNTQGEKLFF. The CDR3 DNA is TGCGCCAGCAGCCAGGGGAACACGCAGGGTGAAAAACTGTTTTTT. V and J are TRBV4-1 and TRBJ1-4; perhaps TRBD1 as D (5 bases). CDR3 length equals 15 residues. Germline V gene data show CDR1 as MGHRA and CDR2 as YSYEKL. Trimming stripped 3 bases from V and 7 bases from J, with 15 bases between.

This CDR3 is CAVSGEFYGYTF. As DNA, the CDR3 is TGTGCCGTTTCGGGGGAATTCTATGGCTACACCTTC. This chain joins TRBV2 and TRBJ1-2; weak D call: TRBD1 (5 bases). V was pared by 11 bases and J by 4 bases, with 14 bases between. Germline V gene sequence: CDR1 SNHLY, CDR2 FYNNEI. CDR3 length: 12 amino acids.

The chain is built from TRBV13 and TRBJ1-1; D may be TRBD1 (6 bases). This CDR3 comprises 11 residues. CDR1 and CDR2 from the germline V gene are PRHDT and FYEKMQ (reference sequence). The V and J ends lost 8 bases and 5 bases respectively, with 9 bases between them. The chain's CDR3 is CASRGGTEAFF. The CDR3 DNA reads as TGTGCCAGCCGAGGGGGTACTGAAGCTTTCTTT.

The chain joins TRBV5-1 to TRBJ1-2; maybe TRBD1 (5 bases). This CDR3 has 15 residues. Germline V gene lookup returns CDR1 SGHRS and CDR2 YFSETQ. V lost 0 bases and J lost 7, with 16 bases in between. Here the CDR3 DNA reads TGCGCCAGCAGCTTGGGTACCCAGGGATATGGTGGCTACACCTTC. This gives the protein CASSLGTQGYGGYTF.

This clone was counted only a few times. The chain carries TRBV9 and TRBJ1-2; no clear D. There are 13 residues in the CDR3. Trimming stripped 3 bases from V and 5 bases from J, with 11 bases between. The germline CDR1 and CDR2 sequences are SGDLS and YYNGEE. The CDR3 sequence is CASSEREGYGYTF. CDR3 sequence (DNA): TGTGCCAGCAGCGAGAGGGAGGGATATGGCTACACCTTC.

A single count supports this clone. The V call is TRBV7-7, the J call TRBJ2-2; 7 bases map to TRBD1. V lost 5 bases, J lost 8 bases, and 8 bases stayed unmatched. There are 14 residues in the CDR3. Germline V gene lookup returns CDR1 SSHAT and CDR2 FNYEAQ (reference sequence). The CDR3 DNA sequence: TGTGCCAGCAGCGCGGACAGGACGGGAGGGGAGCTGTTTTTT. Its protein is CASSADRTGGELFF.

The genes are TRBV4-1 and TRBJ1-4, with 7 positions matching TRBD1. CDR3 size: 14 residues. The J segment lost 4 bases and the V segment lost 4 bases, leaving 3 bases of the junction unmatched. In germline, CDR1 is MGHRA, CDR2 YSYEKL. The CDR3 region is CASSLTGDNEKLFF. CDR3 DNA sequence: TGCGCCAGCAGCCTAACAGGGGATAATGAAAAACTGTTTTTT.

This chain joins TRBV7-8 and TRBJ2-1, with TRBD2 as a possible D gene (6 bases). This CDR3 region has 14 residues. V lost 0 bases, J lost 3 bases, and 6 bases lay in between. Germline V gene lookup returns CDR1 SGHVS and CDR2 FQNEAQ. The CDR3 protein is CASSLAGGYNEQFF. The CDR3 nucleotides read TGTGCCAGCAGCTTAGCGGGGGGCTACAATGAGCAGTTCTTC.

The chain is built from TRBV30 and TRBJ2-5, with D maybe TRBD2 (5 bases). This CDR3 has 12 amino acids. With 0 bases removed from V and 4 bases from J, the gap between germline ends came to 6 bases. Germline values: CDR1 GTSNPN, CDR2 SVGIG (reference sequence). In nucleotides, the CDR3 is TGTGCCTGGAGTGTACGGGGAGAGACCCAGTACTTC. Its protein product is CAWSVRGETQYF.

This clone was observed a single time. The chain employs TRBV6-5 and TRBJ2-5, with D unclear. Trimming took off 0 bases at V and 4 bases at J, with 6 bases between the two ends. The CDR3 is 13 residues long. Germline V CDR1 and CDR2: MNHEY, SVGAGI. The CDR3 protein is CASSYSGRETQYF. DNA for the CDR3: TGTGCCAGCAGTTACTCAGGCCGAGAGACCCAGTACTTC.

V and J are TRBV5-6 and TRBJ2-5, with D maybe TRBD2 (5 bases). The CDR3 consists of 12 residues. CDR1 is SGHDT and CDR2 is YYEEEE in the germline V gene. Trimming took off 4 bases at V and 5 bases at J, with 9 bases between the two ends. This CDR3 is CASSLALETQYF. CDR3 bases: TGTGCCAGCAGCCTAGCACTTGAGACCCAGTACTTC.

The chain employs TRBV6-5 and TRBJ1-5; D unclear. V dropped 8 bases and J dropped 9 bases, with 8 bases sitting between them. This CDR3 has 10 amino acids. The germline CDR1 and CDR2 sequences are MNHEY and SVGAGI. The CDR3 DNA reads TGTGCCAGCGGGGTGGGGCCCCAGCATTTT. Its protein is CASGVGPQHF.

The chain carries TRBV30 and TRBJ1-5; TRBD1 aligns across 10 bases. This CDR3 has 15 amino acids. The V gene end was trimmed by 0 bases and the J gene end by 3 bases; junction bases not matched to a gene: 2. Per the germline V gene, CDR1 is GTSNPN and CDR2 is SVGIG (reference sequence). The CDR3 protein is CAWSVGQGDNQPQHF. CDR3 nucleotides: TGTGCCTGGAGTGTAGGACAGGGGGACAATCAGCCCCAGCATTTT. Looking up the rest from reference TRBV30 and TRBJ1-5 gives the full variable domain: SQTIHQWPATLVQPVGSPLSLECTVEGTSNPNLYWYRQAAGRGLQLLFYSVGIGQISSEVPQNLSASRPQDRQFILSSKKLLLSDSGFYLCAWSVGQGDNQPQHFGDGTRLSIL.

The J gene is TRBJ1-2, the V gene TRBV9; TRBD1 agrees at 7 bases. Germline V gene data show CDR1 as SGDLS and CDR2 as YYNGEE. The CDR3 contains 12 residues. V dropped 4 bases and J dropped 6; count of bases not matched to a gene: 3. The CDR3 reads CASSTQGHGYTF. The CDR3 DNA reads as TGTGCCAGCAGCACACAGGGGCATGGCTACACCTTC.

The chain uses TRBV29-1 and TRBJ1-1; D gene unclear. CDR3 size: 13 residues. The V and J ends lost 6 bases and 3 bases respectively, with 14 bases between them. CDR1 is SQVTM, CDR2 ANQGSEA, per germline. As DNA, the CDR3 is TGCAGCGTCAAATCAAATAGGGACACTGAAGCTTTCTTT. Translated: CSVKSNRDTEAFF.

This clone was detected only a few times. As DNA, the CDR3 is TGTGCCAGCAGTTTGGTGGGGGGCGGCAATCAGCCCCAGCATTTT. Translating it yields CASSLVGGGNQPQHF. The rearrangement uses TRBV27 and TRBJ1-5; possibly TRBD1 for D (6 bases). Germline CDR1 and CDR2: MNHEY and SMNVEV (reference sequence). Trimming stripped 3 bases from V and 2 bases from J, with 11 bases between. This CDR3 has 15 amino acids.

This sequence joins TRBV5-6 and TRBJ1-4, with 9 positions matching TRBD1. Germline V gene data show CDR1 as SGHDT and CDR2 as YYEEEE. There are 14 residues in the CDR3. V shed 0 bases and J 6 bases; nucleotides not matched to a gene: 0. As DNA, the CDR3 is TGTGCCAGCAGCTTGGGACAGGGGGATGAAAAACTGTTTTTT. Protein product: CASSLGQGDEKLFF.

The chain has TRBV9 and TRBJ2-3, with D perhaps TRBD1 or TRBD2 (6 bases each). CDR3 length: 13 amino acids. Germline lookup yields CDR1 SGDLS and CDR2 YYNGEE. V was pared by 6 bases and J by 3 bases, with 11 bases between. The CDR3 DNA reads as TGTGCCAGCACCCGGGGGACAACAGATACGCAGTATTTT. This encodes CASTRGTTDTQYF.

This chain joins TRBV21-1 and TRBJ2-7; TRBD1, the table's D call, was not compared with the DNA. TRBV21-1 is a known pseudogene. CDR3 size: 16 residues. CDR3 in amino acids: CASSRTATGDRYEQYF. CDR3 in DNA: TGTGCCAGCAGCAGGACGGCCACAGGGGACCGCTACGAGCAGTACTTC.

The chain links TRBV6-1 to TRBJ1-2; D is unresolved. The V and J ends lost 3 bases and 2 bases respectively, with 7 bases between them. This CDR3 has 13 residues. Germline V gene lookup returns CDR1 MNHNS and CDR2 SASEGT. For the CDR3, the DNA is TGTGCCAGCAGTGATAAAGGGAACTATGGCTACACCTTC. Residues: CASSDKGNYGYTF.

This rearrangement joins TRBV6-5 to TRBJ1-1; the D gene is possibly TRBD1 (5 bases). V lost 7 bases, J lost 11 bases, and 17 bases lay in between. Germline values: CDR1 MNHEY, CDR2 SVGAGI. The length of the CDR3 is 12 residues. DNA for the CDR3: TGTGCCAGCACGACCCGGCAGGGCTTGGCTTTCTTT. This codes for CASTTRQGLAFF.

DNA of the CDR3: TGTGCCAGTAGTAACGGGGCTTGGGACAATCAGCCCCAGCATTTT. This codes for CASSNGAWDNQPQHF. This chain links TRBV19 with TRBJ1-5, with a tentative D call TRBD1 (5 bases). Germline V gene lookup returns CDR1 LNHDA and CDR2 SQIVND (reference sequence). This CDR3 has 15 amino acids. V was pared by 4 bases and J by 3 bases, with 13 bases between.

The J gene is TRBJ2-3, the V gene TRBV9; perhaps TRBD2 as D (6 bases). The V gene's germline CDR1 is SGDLS and CDR2 YYNGEE. This CDR3 contains 14 residues. V was pared by 9 bases and J by 1 base, with 15 bases between. CDR3 region: CATRPGLGTDTQYF. The CDR3 DNA reads as TGTGCCACCCGACCGGGACTGGGCACAGATACGCAGTATTTT.

The chain couples TRBV5-1 to TRBJ1-6; TRBD1 matches 10 bases. The CDR3 extends over 15 amino acids. Germline CDR1 is SGHRS and CDR2 is YFSETQ. The junction had 3 bases not matched to a gene; V was cut back by 4 bases and J by 5 bases. The CDR3 loop reads CASSRGTGDNSPLHF. The CDR3 region has the DNA TGCGCCAGCAGCCGGGGGACAGGGGATAATTCACCCCTCCACTTT.

The J gene is TRBJ2-3, the V gene TRBV5-1, with TRBD2 identical over 16 bases. The trim removed 4 bases at V and 2 bases at J, leaving 4 bases unmatched. The CDR3 is 17 residues long. Germline CDR1 and CDR2: SGHRS and YFSETQ. The CDR3 loop is CASSLGLAGGLTDTQYF. The CDR3 DNA reads as TGCGCCAGCAGCCTGGGACTAGCGGGGGGGCTCACAGATACGCAGTATTTT.

The chain carries TRBV27 and TRBJ1-2; D unresolved. The CDR3 extends over 14 amino acids. Germline V CDR1 and CDR2: MNHEY, SMNVEV (reference sequence). V was pared by 1 base and J by 6 bases, with 12 bases between. The CDR3 sequence: CASSLFTGFDGYTF. For the CDR3, the DNA is TGTGCCAGCAGTTTATTTACGGGGTTCGATGGCTACACCTTC.

This clone is a singleton in its sample. The rearrangement joins TRBV30 to TRBJ1-6, with D hard to call. V gave up 0 bases and J gave up 10 bases, with 16 bases separating them. The CDR3 totals 15 residues. Germline lookup yields CDR1 GTSNPN and CDR2 SVGIG (reference sequence). The chain's CDR3 is CAWSVLGRTDSPLHF. The CDR3, as DNA: TGTGCCTGGAGTGTACTGGGCAGGACGGACTCACCCCTCCACTTT.

The rearrangement uses TRBV28 and TRBJ2-1; TRBD1 might be the D (6 bases). V shed 4 bases and J shed 8 bases, with 15 bases lying between them. The germline V gene has CDR1 MDHEN and CDR2 SYDVKM. The CDR3 totals 14 residues. The CDR3 reads CASSSSNRAHEQFF. In nucleotides, the CDR3 is TGTGCCAGCAGTTCCTCGAACAGGGCGCATGAGCAGTTCTTC.

V gene TRBV7-3 combines with J gene TRBJ2-2, with TRBD2 matching 8 bases. The CDR3 spans 15 residues. Germline lookup yields CDR1 SGHTA and CDR2 FQGTGA. The ends lost 4 bases at V and 1 base at J; junction bases unmatched: 2. The CDR3 sequence: CASSSRGENTGELFF. CDR3 bases: TGTGCCAGCAGCTCGCGGGGGGAGAACACCGGGGAGCTGTTTTTT.